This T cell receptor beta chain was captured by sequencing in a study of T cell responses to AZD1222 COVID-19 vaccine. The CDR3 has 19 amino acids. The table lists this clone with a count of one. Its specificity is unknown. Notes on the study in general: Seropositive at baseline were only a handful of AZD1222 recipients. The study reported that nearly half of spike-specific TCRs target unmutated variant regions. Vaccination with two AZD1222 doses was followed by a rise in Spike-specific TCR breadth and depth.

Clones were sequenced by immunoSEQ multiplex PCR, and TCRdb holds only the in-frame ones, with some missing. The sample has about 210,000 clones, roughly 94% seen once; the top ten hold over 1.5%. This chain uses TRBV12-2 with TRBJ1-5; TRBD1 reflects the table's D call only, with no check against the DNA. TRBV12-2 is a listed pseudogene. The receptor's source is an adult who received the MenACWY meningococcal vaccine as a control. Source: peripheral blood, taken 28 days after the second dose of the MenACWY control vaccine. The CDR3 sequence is CASRLGGDKGSYSNQPQHF. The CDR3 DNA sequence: TGTGCAAGTCGCTTAGGGGGTGATAAGGGGTCGTATAGCAATCAGCCCCAGCATTTT.